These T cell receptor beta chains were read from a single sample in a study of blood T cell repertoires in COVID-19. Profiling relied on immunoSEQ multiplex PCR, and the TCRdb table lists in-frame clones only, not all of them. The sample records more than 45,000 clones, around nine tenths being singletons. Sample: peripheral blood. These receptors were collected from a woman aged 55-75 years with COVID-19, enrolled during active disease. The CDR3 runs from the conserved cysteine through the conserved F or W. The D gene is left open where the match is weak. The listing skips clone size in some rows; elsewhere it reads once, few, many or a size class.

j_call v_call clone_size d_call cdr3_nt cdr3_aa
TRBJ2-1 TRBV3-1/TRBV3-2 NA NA TGTGCCAGCAGCCAAACGTTGTCGGGACTCCCCTCCTACAATGAGCAGTTCTTC CASSQTLSGLPSYNEQFF
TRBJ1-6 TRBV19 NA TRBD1 TGTGCCAGTAGCAAAGGGACAGGGGCTTATAATTCACCCCTCCACTTT CASSKGTGAYNSPLHF
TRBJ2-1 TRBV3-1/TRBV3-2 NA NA TGTGCCAGCAGCCACCCGCGAAGTTTTAAGCAGTTCTTC CASSHPRSFKQFF
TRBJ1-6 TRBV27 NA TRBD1 TGTGCCAGCAGTTCTGGACAGGTCTATAATTCACCCCTCCACTTT CASSSGQVYNSPLHF
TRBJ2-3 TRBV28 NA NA TGTGCCAGCAGCCCCACGATTCTCGCGGGACTCACAGATACGCAGTATTTT CASSPTILAGLTDTQYF
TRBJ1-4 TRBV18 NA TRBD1 TGTGCCAGCTCACCACCGAACAGGGGGGATGAAAAACTGTTTTTT CASSPPNRGDEKLFF
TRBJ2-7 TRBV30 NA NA TGTGCCTGGAGTCCAGGGGTGGGGCAGTACTTC CAWSPGVGQYF
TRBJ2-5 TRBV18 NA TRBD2 TGTGCCAGCTCACTCGGGACTAGCGGGACGGAGACCCAGTACTTC CASSLGTSGTETQYF
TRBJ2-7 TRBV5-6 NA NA TGTGCCAGCAGATCTTGGGGCGCAGTGGAAGACTCCTACGAGCAGTACTTC CASRSWGAVEDSYEQYF
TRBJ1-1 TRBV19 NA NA TGTGCCAGTAGTGCCGCGACACTCAACACTGAAGCTTTCTTT CASSAATLNTEAFF
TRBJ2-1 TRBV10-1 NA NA TGCGCCAGCAGTGCTCTACGGGGACTCGGCAATGAGCAGTTCTTC CASSALRGLGNEQFF
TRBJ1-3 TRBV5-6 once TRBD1 TGTGCCAGCAGATATAACAGGGGAGTAGCGGGAAACACCATATATTTT CASRYNRGVAGNTIYF
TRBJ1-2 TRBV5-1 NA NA TGCGCCAGCAGCTTGAGACAGAAAAATGGCTACACCTTC CASSLRQKNGYTF
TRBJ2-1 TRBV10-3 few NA TGTGCCACCCTCTCCCAGCGGGAGCAGTTCTTC CATLSQREQFF
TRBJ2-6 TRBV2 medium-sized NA TGTGCCAGCAGGGACTCGATCTCTGGGGCCAACGTCCTGACTTTC CASRDSISGANVLTF
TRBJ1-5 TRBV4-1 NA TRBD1 TGCGCCAGCAGCCAAGATGGGACAGGGGGCAATCAGCCCCAGCATTTT CASSQDGTGGNQPQHF
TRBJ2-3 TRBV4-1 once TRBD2 TGCGCCAGCAGCCAAGATCTTCCTAGCGGGAGTGATACGCAGTATTTT CASSQDLPSGSDTQYF
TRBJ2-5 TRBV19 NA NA TGTGCCAGTAGTATAGGGTTAGGAGGAGAGACCCAGTACTTC CASSIGLGGETQYF
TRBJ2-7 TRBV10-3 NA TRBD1 TGTGCCATCAGCAAGGACAGGGGCTACGAGCAGTACTTC CAISKDRGYEQYF
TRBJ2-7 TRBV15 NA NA TGTGCCACCAGTCCCAGGGCGAGCTCCTACGAGCAGTACTTC CATSPRASSYEQYF
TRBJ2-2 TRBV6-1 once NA TGTGCCAGCAGTGAATTGGGCTTGTTGGGAACGGGAATCGGCACCGGGGAGCTGTTTTTT CASSELGLLGTGIGTGELFF
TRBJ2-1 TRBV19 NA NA TGTGCCAGTAGAACACCGGGATCACTAAACAATGAGCAGTTCTTC CASRTPGSLNNEQFF
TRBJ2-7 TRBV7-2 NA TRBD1 TGTGCCAGCGGGGGGACTCACGAGGGGACAGGGCGATCCTACTACGAGCAGTACTTC CASGGTHEGTGRSYYEQYF
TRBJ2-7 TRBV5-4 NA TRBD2 TGTGCCAGCAGCTTCCAAGGGACTAGCGGGTACGAGCAGTACTTC CASSFQGTSGYEQYF
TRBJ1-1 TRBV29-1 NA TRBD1 TGCAGCTCGAGGACAGGGGCGGGCACTGAAGCTTTCTTT CSSRTGAGTEAFF
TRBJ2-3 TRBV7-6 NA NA TGTGCCAGCAGCTTTAAGCGGGGCACAGATACGCAGTATTTT CASSFKRGTDTQYF
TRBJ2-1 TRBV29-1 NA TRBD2 TGCAGCGTTGTTAGCGGGTGGAATGAGCAGTTCTTC CSVVSGWNEQFF
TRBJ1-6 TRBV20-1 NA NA TGCAGTGCTAGTACTCGGGATAATTCACCCCTCCACTTT CSASTRDNSPLHF
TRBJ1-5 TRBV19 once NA TGTGCCAGTAGTATGGAGAGGGCATCGGACCAGCCCCAGCATTTT CASSMERASDQPQHF
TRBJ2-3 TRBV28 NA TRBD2 TGTGCCAGCAGTTTCCCTGGGGGGTCCCCGGGACTACACACGGGCACAGATACGCAGTATTTT CASSFPGGSPGLHTGTDTQYF
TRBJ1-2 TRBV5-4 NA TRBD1 TGTGCCAGCAGCCCCGGACAGGGGAGTTCATCCTATGGCTACACCTTC CASSPGQGSSSYGYTF
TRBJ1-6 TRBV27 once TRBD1 TGTGCCAGCAGTCCGACGGGACAGGGGTTTTCACCCCTCCACTTT CASSPTGQGFSPLHF
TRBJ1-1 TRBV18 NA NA TGTGCCAGCTCATCCCTGACAGGAGACACTGAAGCTTTCTTT CASSSLTGDTEAFF
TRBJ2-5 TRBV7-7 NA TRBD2 TGTGCTAGCAGCTTAAGCCCGGGACTAGCGGGTGGGACCCAGTACTTC CASSLSPGLAGGTQYF
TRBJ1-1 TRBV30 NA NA TGTGCCTGGAGTAAGTCCCCGGGTGGAAACACTGAAGCTTTCTTT CAWSKSPGGNTEAFF
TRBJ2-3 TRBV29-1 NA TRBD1 TGCAGCGTACGCGGGACAGGGGGTAATACAGATACGCAGTATTTT CSVRGTGGNTDTQYF
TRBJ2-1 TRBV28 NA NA TGTGCCAGCAGAAAATATGCTCCGGGGAGCAATGAGCAGTTCTTC CASRKYAPGSNEQFF
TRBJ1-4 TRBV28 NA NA TGTGCCAGCAGTCCCGGGTCCCGGAATGAAAAACTGTTTTTT CASSPGSRNEKLFF
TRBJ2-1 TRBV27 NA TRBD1 TGTGCCAGCAGTTCAGTGTTAAGGACAGGGGAGGGGAATGAGCAGTTCTTC CASSSVLRTGEGNEQFF
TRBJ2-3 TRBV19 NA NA TGTGCCAGTAGTATAGGACAGCCTAGCACAGATACGCAGTATTTT CASSIGQPSTDTQYF
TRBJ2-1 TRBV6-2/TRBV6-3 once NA TGTGCCAGCAGTCGGAGTAGGTCCTACAATGAGCAGTTCTTC CASSRSRSYNEQFF
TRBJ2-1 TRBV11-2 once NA TGTGCCAGCAGCTTACAGGGGTTCTCCTACAATGAGCAGTTCTTC CASSLQGFSYNEQFF
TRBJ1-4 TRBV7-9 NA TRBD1 TGTGCCAGCAGCCAAGACAGGGGGAGGAATGAAAAACTGTTTTTT CASSQDRGRNEKLFF
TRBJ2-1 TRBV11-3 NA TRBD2 TGTGCCAGCACCGCCCCCAGGGCTAGCGGATACAATGAGCAGTTCTTC CASTAPRASGYNEQFF
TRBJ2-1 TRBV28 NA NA TGTGCCAGCAGTTCCCTAGCGATCAACTCCTACAATGAGCAGTTCTTC CASSSLAINSYNEQFF
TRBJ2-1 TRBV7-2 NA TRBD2 TGTGCCAGCAGCACTCGGACTAGATCAGGGGAGCAGTTCTTC CASSTRTRSGEQFF
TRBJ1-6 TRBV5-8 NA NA TGTGCCAGCAGCTTGGGGGCCCGGTCACCCCTCCACTTT CASSLGARSPLHF
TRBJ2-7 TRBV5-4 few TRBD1 TGTGCCAGCAGCCACCCGGACAGGGGCCACGAGCAGTACTTC CASSHPDRGHEQYF
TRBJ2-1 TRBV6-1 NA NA TGTGCCAGCAGTGATTTCGGCGGGTCGGCTATCCTCAATGAGCAGTTCTTC CASSDFGGSAILNEQFF
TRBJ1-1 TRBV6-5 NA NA TGTGCCAGCGTGGAGTTTACTGAAGCTTTCTTT CASVEFTEAFF
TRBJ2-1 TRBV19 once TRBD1 TGTGCCACCCAAGGACAGGACGGCTACAATGAGCAGTTCTTC CATQGQDGYNEQFF
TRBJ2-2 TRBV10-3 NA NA TGTGCCATCAGTGATTCAGGTCCCACGGCCGGGGAGCTGTTTTTT CAISDSGPTAGELFF
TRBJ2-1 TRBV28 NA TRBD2 TGTGCCACGACGAAAATAGCGGGAGGCGGTGAGCAGTTCTTC CATTKIAGGGEQFF
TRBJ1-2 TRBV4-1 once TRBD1 TGCGCCAGCAGCCTTACAGGGGGTGAAAACTATGGCTACACCTTC CASSLTGGENYGYTF
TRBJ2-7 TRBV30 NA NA TGTGCCACAGACAGGATATACGAGCAGTACTTC CATDRIYEQYF
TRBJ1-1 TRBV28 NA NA TGTGCCAGCAGTTTATTACCGAGGAACACTGAAGCTTTCTTT CASSLLPRNTEAFF
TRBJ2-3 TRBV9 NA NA TGTGCCAGCAGCGTAGTTGGGCAGGCTACAGATACGCAGTATTTT CASSVVGQATDTQYF